This T cell receptor beta chain was recovered during a study of shared T cell receptors in the human thymus. Profiling relied on immunoSEQ multiplex PCR, and the TCRdb table lists in-frame clones only, not all of them. The data hold hundreds of thousands of clones, with 70% to 90% observed a single time. Another study also made use of these data, one on human thymus T cells. From that study: Donors were healthy Finnish infants having corrective surgery for congenital heart defects. Resections removed during corrective heart surgery provided the thymus tissue used. Thymic as well as blood repertoires seemed to favor certain V and J genes unevenly. A high degree of thymic repertoire overlap among unrelated individuals was reported in related research.

The TCR sequence derives from a girl less than two years old with a congenital heart defect. What was sequenced was thymocytes.

Here the CDR3 reads CASSFEPGQGAAEAFF. The CDR3 DNA follows: TGTGCCAGCAGTTTCGAGCCGGGACAGGGGGCAGCAGAAGCTTTCTTT. The rearrangement links TRBV27 to TRBJ1-1; TRBD1 agrees at 12 bases. The J segment lost 8 bases and the V segment lost 3 bases, leaving 10 bases of the junction unmatched. The CDR3 is 16 amino acids. CDR1 and CDR2 from the germline V gene are MNHEY and SMNVEV (reference sequence).